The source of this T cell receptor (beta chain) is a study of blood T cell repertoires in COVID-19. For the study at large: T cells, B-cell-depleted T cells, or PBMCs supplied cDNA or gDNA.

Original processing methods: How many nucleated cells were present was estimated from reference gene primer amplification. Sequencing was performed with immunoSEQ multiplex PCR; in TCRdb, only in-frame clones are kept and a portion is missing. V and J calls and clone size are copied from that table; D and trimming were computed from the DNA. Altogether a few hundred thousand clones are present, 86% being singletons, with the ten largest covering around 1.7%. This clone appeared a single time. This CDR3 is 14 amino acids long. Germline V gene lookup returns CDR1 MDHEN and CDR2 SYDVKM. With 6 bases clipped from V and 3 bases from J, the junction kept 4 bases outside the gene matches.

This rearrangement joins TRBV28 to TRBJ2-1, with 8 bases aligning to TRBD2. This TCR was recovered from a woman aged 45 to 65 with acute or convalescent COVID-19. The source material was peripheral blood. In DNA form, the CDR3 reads TGTGCCAGCAGGCGGGGGGACTTCTACAATGAGCAGTTCTTC. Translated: CASRRGDFYNEQFF.